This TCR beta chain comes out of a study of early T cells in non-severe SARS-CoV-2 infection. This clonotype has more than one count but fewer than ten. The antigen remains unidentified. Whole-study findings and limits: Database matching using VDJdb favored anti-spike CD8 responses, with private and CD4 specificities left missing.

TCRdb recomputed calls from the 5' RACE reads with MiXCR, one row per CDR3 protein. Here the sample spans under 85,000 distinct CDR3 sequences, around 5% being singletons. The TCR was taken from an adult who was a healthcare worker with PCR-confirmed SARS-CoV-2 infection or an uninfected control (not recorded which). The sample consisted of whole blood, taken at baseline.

CDR3 region: CSAKQGLGTGELFF. CDR3 DNA: TGCAGTGCTAAACAGGGGCTGGGCACCGGGGAGCTGTTTTTT. This chain links TRBV20-1 with TRBJ2-2; TRBD1 matches 7 bases. The CDR3 is 14 residues long. The junction had 6 bases not matched to a gene; V was cut back by 4 bases and J by 4 bases. Germline V gives CDR1 DFQATT, CDR2 SNEGSKA (reference sequence).